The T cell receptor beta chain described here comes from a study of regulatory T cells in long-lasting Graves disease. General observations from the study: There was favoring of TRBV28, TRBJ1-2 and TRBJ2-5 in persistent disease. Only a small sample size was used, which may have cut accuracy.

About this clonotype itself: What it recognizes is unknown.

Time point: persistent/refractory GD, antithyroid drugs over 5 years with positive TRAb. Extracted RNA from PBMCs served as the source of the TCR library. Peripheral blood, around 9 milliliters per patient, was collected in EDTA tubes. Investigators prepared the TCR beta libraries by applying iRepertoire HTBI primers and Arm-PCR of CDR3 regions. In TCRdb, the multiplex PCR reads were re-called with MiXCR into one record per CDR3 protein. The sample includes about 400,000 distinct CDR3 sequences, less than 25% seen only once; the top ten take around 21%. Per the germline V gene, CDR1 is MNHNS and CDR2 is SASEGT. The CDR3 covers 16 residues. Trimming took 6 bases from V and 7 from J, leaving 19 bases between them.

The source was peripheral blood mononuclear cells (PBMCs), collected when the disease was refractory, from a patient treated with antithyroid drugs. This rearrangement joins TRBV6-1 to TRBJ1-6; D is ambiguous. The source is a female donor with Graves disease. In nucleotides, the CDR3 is TGTGCCAGCAGATTCAGGCCCGGCTCGGCGAATTCACCCCTCCACTTT. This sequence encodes CASRFRPGSANSPLHF.